One and the same sample provided the 25 T cell receptor beta chains below, sequenced in a study of blood T cell repertoires in COVID-19. Measured with immunoSEQ multiplex PCR; TCRdb has only the in-frame clones, and not every one. This sample carries 360,000 or so clones, 87% of them seen once, and the ten largest clones take under 3%. Source material: PBMCs or T cells enriched from blood (not recorded which). These receptors were collected from a woman aged 25 to 39 who had recovered from COVID-19.

The chain recombines TRBV5-1 with TRBJ2-1; 9 bases line up with TRBD2. This CDR3 has 15 residues. Germline CDR1 is SGHRS and CDR2 is YFSETQ. The ends lost 4 bases at V and 8 bases at J; junction bases unmatched: 10. The DNA of the CDR3 is TGCGCCAGCAGCCCGTTAGCGGGAGCTAACTATGAGCAGTTCTTC. This translates into CASSPLAGANYEQFF.

The CDR3 reads CSVVIPSGNTIYF. The CDR3 region has the DNA TGCAGCGTTGTTATCCCCTCTGGAAACACCATATATTTT. The rearrangement uses TRBV29-1 and TRBJ1-3; D call uncertain. V dropped 4 bases and J dropped 0 bases, with 7 bases sitting between them. The CDR3 is 13 residues long. Per germline, CDR1 SQVTM and CDR2 ANQGSEA. The complete variable domain, with remaining parts taken from reference TRBV29-1 and TRBJ1-3, reads SAVISQKPSRDICQRGTSLTIQCQVDSQVTMMFWYRQQPGQSLTLIATANQGSEATYESGFVIDKFPISRPNLTFSTLTVSNMSPEDSSIYLCSVVIPSGNTIYFGEGSWLTVV.

This chain connects TRBV27 to TRBJ1-2; D perhaps matches TRBD1 (6 bases). Trimming left V 5 bases short and J 4 bases short, with 26 bases between. The germline V gene encodes CDR1 MNHEY and CDR2 SMNVEV (reference sequence). This CDR3 is built from 18 residues. DNA for the CDR3: TGTGCCAGCAGTCCCACCCCTCCAGGGGTCTCTCTAGTCTATGGCTACACCTTC. Translating gives CASSPTPPGVSLVYGYTF.

The chain carries TRBV6-5 and TRBJ2-7; maybe TRBD1 (6 bases). Germline loops: CDR1 MNHEY, CDR2 SVGAGI. The length of the CDR3 is 12 residues. Trimming cost V 6 bases and J 3 bases, with 9 bases left between them. This CDR3 reads CASSGQLYEQYF. For the CDR3, the DNA is TGTGCCAGCAGCGGACAGCTCTACGAGCAGTACTTC.

This clone was counted a single time. This CDR3 is CATSRDLAEVYGYTF. In DNA, the CDR3 is TGTGCCACCAGCAGAGATCTAGCTGAGGTCTATGGCTACACCTTC. The chain combines TRBV15 with TRBJ1-2; D is undetermined. Trimming stripped 0 bases from V and 4 bases from J, with 12 bases between. Germline values: CDR1 LNHNV, CDR2 YYDKDF (reference sequence). This CDR3 is 15 amino acids long.

This chain uses TRBV11-2 with TRBJ2-5; 8 bases match TRBD1. Per the germline V gene, CDR1 is SGHAT and CDR2 is FQNNGV. CDR3 length: 16 amino acids. The V and J ends lost 2 bases and 4 bases, in that order; junction bases with no gene match: 9. In DNA, the CDR3 is TGTGCCAGCAGCTTAATGGCAGGGGGCGTTCGAGAGACCCAGTACTTC. Translation: CASSLMAGGVRETQYF. The full variable domain, completed using reference TRBV11-2 and TRBJ2-5, is EAGVAQSPRYKIIEKRQSVAFWCNPISGHATLYWYQQILGQGPKLLIQFQNNGVVDDSQLPKDRFSAERLKGVDSTLKIQPAKLEDSAVYLCASSLMAGGVRETQYFGPGTRLLVL.

The chain employs TRBV29-1 and TRBJ2-1, with D tentatively TRBD2 (5 bases). The CDR3 is 16 amino acids. Germline V lookup: CDR1 SQVTM, CDR2 ANQGSEA. Trimming removed 6 bases at V and 1 base at J, with 19 bases between. CDR3 loop: CSVPRDKGGSYNEQFF. The DNA for the CDR3 is TGCAGCGTGCCCCGGGATAAAGGTGGGTCCTACAATGAGCAGTTCTTC.

The rearrangement joins TRBV5-1 to TRBJ2-3; D is possibly TRBD2 (7 bases). CDR1 is SGHRS and CDR2 is YFSETQ in the germline V gene. The V end was cut by 0 bases, the J end by 6 bases, with 17 bases between. The CDR3 has 16 amino acids. The CDR3 DNA is TGCGCCAGCAGCTTGGGTCGGGGGGCTCCACCCGATACGCAGTATTTT. Its translation is CASSLGRGAPPDTQYF.

The V call is TRBV28, the J call TRBJ2-7; 7 bases are a match to TRBD1. From germline, CDR1 is MDHEN and CDR2 SYDVKM. Trimming cost V 10 bases and J 3 bases; bases outside gene matches: 12. The length of the CDR3 is 14 residues. CDR3 DNA: TGTGCCACCACATCAGGACAGGTACTCTACGAGCAGTACTTC. Translating it yields CATTSGQVLYEQYF.

The gene calls are TRBV3-1 (or the pseudogene TRBV3-2) and TRBJ1-6; 9 bases fit TRBD1. After removal of 4 bases from V and 7 bases from J, the junction contained 2 bases not matched to a gene. Germline CDR1 and CDR2: LGHDT and YNNKEL (reference sequence). CDR3 length: 14 amino acids. In nucleotides, the CDR3 is TGTGCCAGCAGCCTGGGACAGGGCAATTCACCCCTCCACTTT. It is translated as CASSLGQGNSPLHF.

The chain uses TRBV11-2 and TRBJ2-1, with TRBD2 matching 8 bases. The J segment lost 1 base and the V segment lost 3 bases, leaving 8 bases of the junction unmatched. The CDR3 has 17 residues. Germline V CDR1 and CDR2: SGHAT, FQNNGV. The CDR3 bases are TGTGCCAGCAGCTTGACGGGAGGGATGAGATCCTACAATGAGCAGTTCTTC. This sequence encodes CASSLTGGMRSYNEQFF.

V is TRBV7-6 and J is TRBJ2-1; TRBD2 matches 7 bases. This CDR3 spans 13 amino acids. V was clipped by 5 bases and J by 7 bases; unmatched bases: 5. The germline gives CDR1 SGHVS, CDR2 FNYEAQ. Here the CDR3 DNA reads TGTGCCAGCAGCCGCGGGGGAGTGAATGAGCAGTTCTTC. Protein: CASSRGGVNEQFF. Variable domain in full (rest from reference TRBV7-6 and TRBJ2-1): GAGVSQSPRYKVTKRGQDVALRCDPISGHVSLYWYRQALGQGPEFLTYFNYEAQQDKSGLPNDRFSAERPEGSISTLTIQRTEQRDSAMYRCASSRGGVNEQFFGPGTRLTVL.

V usage is TRBV27 and J usage is TRBJ2-2; D remains ambiguous. Germline V gene data show CDR1 as MNHEY and CDR2 as SMNVEV (reference sequence). V gave up 4 bases and J gave up 4 bases, with 4 bases separating them. The CDR3 loop spans 12 amino acids. The chain's CDR3 is CASSSFTGELFF. CDR3 coding DNA: TGTGCCAGCAGTTCCTTCACCGGGGAGCTGTTTTTT.

The genes are TRBV9 and TRBJ2-7; 7 nucleotides line up with TRBD1. The V segment lost 3 bases and the J segment 0 bases; nucleotides outside the gene matches: 3. Germline V CDR1 and CDR2: SGDLS, YYNGEE. The CDR3 is 14 amino acids. The CDR3 DNA reads as TGTGCCAGCAGCGCGGACAGGAGCTCCTACGAGCAGTACTTC. Translating it yields CASSADRSSYEQYF. The complete variable domain, with remaining parts taken from reference TRBV9 and TRBJ2-7, reads DSGVTQTPKHLITATGQRVTLRCSPRSGDLSVYWYQQSLDQGLQFLIQYYNGEERAKGNILERFSAQQFPDLHSELNLSSLELGDSALYFCASSADRSSYEQYFGPGTRLTVT.

This clone showed up just once. The V gene is TRBV5-8, the J gene TRBJ2-3; maybe TRBD2 (5 bases). This CDR3 comprises 14 residues. Per the germline V gene, CDR1 is SGHTS and CDR2 is YDEGEE. The V gene lost 6 bases and the J gene lost 6 bases, with 17 bases spanning the gap. CDR3 region: CASTLLGRGDTQYF. Here the CDR3 DNA reads TGTGCCAGCACCCTCTTGGGGAGAGGGGATACGCAGTATTTT.

The chain carries TRBV25-1 and TRBJ1-3, with 7 bases matching TRBD1. V lost 3 bases and J lost 0; bases outside the gene matches: 5. There are 16 residues in the CDR3. The germline V gene encodes CDR1 MGHDK and CDR2 SYGVNS. The CDR3 reads CASSDLQGNSGNTIYF. In nucleotides, the CDR3 is TGTGCCAGCAGTGACCTACAGGGGAACTCTGGAAACACCATATATTTT.

Comment on this clone: At the DNA level, this CDR3 is encoded by other sequences in the same sample as well. The chain employs TRBV28 and TRBJ1-1; D gene unclear. Germline V gene lookup returns CDR1 MDHEN and CDR2 SYDVKM. There are 12 residues in the CDR3. V was clipped by 2 bases and J by 3 bases, with 4 bases between them. CDR3 coding DNA: TGTGCCAGCAGTTTACCGTACACTGAAGCTTTCTTT. Residues: CASSLPYTEAFF.

This clone appeared once. The V gene is TRBV13, the J gene TRBJ2-3; 16 bases fit TRBD2. This CDR3 spans 19 amino acids. Per germline, CDR1 PRHDT and CDR2 FYEKMQ (reference sequence). V gave up 6 bases and J gave up 0 bases; unmatched junction bases: 9. The CDR3 loop reads CASSATGTSGGESTDTQYF. CDR3 nucleotides: TGTGCCAGCAGTGCTACCGGGACTAGCGGGGGGGAGAGCACAGATACGCAGTATTTT. Variable domain in full (rest from reference TRBV13 and TRBJ2-3): AAGVIQSPRHLIKEKRETATLKCYPIPRHDTVYWYQQGPGQDPQFLISFYEKMQSDKGSIPDRFSAQQFSDYHSELNMSSLELGDSALYFCASSATGTSGGESTDTQYFGPGTRLTVL.

This chain uses TRBV28 with TRBJ1-2; no definite D call. There are 14 residues in the CDR3. Germline CDR1 reads MDHEN; CDR2 reads SYDVKM. Trimming removed 10 bases at V and 4 bases at J, with 19 bases between. This chain's CDR3 is CATSRTVGGYGYTF. DNA for the CDR3: TGTGCCACCTCCCGCACGGTTGGCGGCTATGGCTACACCTTC.

The V call is TRBV27, the J call TRBJ2-2; D may be TRBD1 (5 bases). V shed 5 bases and J shed 6 bases, with 10 bases lying between them. This CDR3 comprises 13 residues. Germline-derived CDR1 and CDR2 are MNHEY and SMNVEV (reference sequence). CDR3 protein: CASSIQGPGELFF. CDR3 nucleotide sequence: TGTGCCAGCAGTATCCAGGGTCCCGGGGAGCTGTTTTTT.

The chain carries TRBV9 and TRBJ1-5; D is unresolved. V was cut by 0 bases and J by 4 bases, with 5 bases left in between. The germline gives CDR1 SGDLS, CDR2 YYNGEE. The CDR3 extends over 13 amino acids. The CDR3 DNA sequence: TGTGCCAGCAGCGTAGACGGTAATCAGCCCCAGCATTTT. Translating it yields CASSVDGNQPQHF.

The rearrangement joins TRBV14 to TRBJ1-4; perhaps TRBD1 as D (6 bases). Germline CDR1 reads SGHDN; CDR2 reads FVKESK. V shed 0 bases and J shed 5 bases, with 13 bases lying between them. This CDR3 is 16 amino acids long. For the CDR3, the DNA is TGTGCCAGCAGCCAAGATTTCGGACAGCCAAATGAAAAACTGTTTTTT. Protein: CASSQDFGQPNEKLFF.

The table lists this clone with a count of one. This chain connects TRBV6-1 to TRBJ2-7; the match to TRBD2 covers 7 bases. This CDR3 has 14 amino acids. V shed 3 bases, J shed 1 base, and the junction held 3 bases outside the gene matches. The germline gives CDR1 MNHNS, CDR2 SASEGT. CDR3 in amino acids: CASSEGGFSYEQYF. The CDR3 DNA reads as TGTGCCAGCAGTGAGGGAGGGTTTTCCTACGAGCAGTACTTC.

The V call is TRBV28, the J call TRBJ1-1; TRBD1 agrees at 8 bases. J lost 0 bases, V lost 10 bases, and 4 bases had no gene match. The CDR3 consists of 13 residues. Germline CDR1 and CDR2: MDHEN and SYDVKM. The CDR3 nucleotides are TGTGCCAACAGGGGGAGGATGAACACTGAAGCTTTCTTT. Amino acid sequence: CANRGRMNTEAFF.

This chain uses TRBV11-2 with TRBJ2-1; the D gene is possibly TRBD2 (6 bases). CDR3 length: 15 amino acids. The germline V gene encodes CDR1 SGHAT and CDR2 FQNNGV. V was clipped by 2 bases and J by 7 bases, with 15 bases between them. The DNA for the CDR3 is TGTGCCAGCAGCTTATACGAGACTAGGAAGAATGAGCAGTTCTTC. This translates into CASSLYETRKNEQFF.